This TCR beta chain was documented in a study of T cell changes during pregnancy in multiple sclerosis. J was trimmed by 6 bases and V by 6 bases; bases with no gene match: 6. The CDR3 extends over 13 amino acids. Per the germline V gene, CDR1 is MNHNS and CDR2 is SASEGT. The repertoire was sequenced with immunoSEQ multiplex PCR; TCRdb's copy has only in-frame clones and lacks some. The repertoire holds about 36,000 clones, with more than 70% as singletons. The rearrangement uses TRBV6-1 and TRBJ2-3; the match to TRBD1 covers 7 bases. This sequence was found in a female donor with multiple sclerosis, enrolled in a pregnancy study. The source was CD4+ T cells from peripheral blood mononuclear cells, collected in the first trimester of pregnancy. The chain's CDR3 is CASRGGLADTQYF. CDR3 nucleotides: TGTGCCAGCAGAGGGGGCTTAGCGGATACGCAGTATTTT.